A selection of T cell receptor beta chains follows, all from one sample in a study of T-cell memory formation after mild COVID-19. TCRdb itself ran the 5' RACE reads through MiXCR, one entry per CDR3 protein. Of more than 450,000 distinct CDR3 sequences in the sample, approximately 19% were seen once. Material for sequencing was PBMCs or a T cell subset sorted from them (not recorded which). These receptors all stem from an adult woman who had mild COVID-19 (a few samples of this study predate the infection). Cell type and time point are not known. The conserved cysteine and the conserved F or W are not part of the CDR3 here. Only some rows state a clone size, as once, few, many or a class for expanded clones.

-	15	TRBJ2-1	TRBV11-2	ASSLRRKVAGYNEQF
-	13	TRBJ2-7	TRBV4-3	ASSQDFPGAYEQY
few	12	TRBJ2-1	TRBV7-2	ASMVGGNHNEQF
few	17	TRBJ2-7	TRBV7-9	ASSQGWLAGGPSSYEQY
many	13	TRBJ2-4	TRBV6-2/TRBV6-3	ASSYSGTEVDIQY
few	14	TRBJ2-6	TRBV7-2	ASSFAGVLGANVLT
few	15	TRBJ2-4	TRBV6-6	ASSYSVGSQAKNIQY
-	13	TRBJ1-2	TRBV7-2	ASSLARRGFYGYT
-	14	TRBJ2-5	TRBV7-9	ASSRKRTGRAETQY
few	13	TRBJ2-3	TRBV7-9	ATSPGSAFTDTQY
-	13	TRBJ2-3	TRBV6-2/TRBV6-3	ASSPSRGATDTQY
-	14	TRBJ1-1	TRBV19	ASSIGVVKTGTEAF
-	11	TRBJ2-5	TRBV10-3	AISGSQGQTQY
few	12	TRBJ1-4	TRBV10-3	AISERGAGEKLF
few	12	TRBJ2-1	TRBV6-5	ASSYSLSKNEQF
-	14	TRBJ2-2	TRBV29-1	SVEGPGQGYPGELF
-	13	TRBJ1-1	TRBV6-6	ASSYSTGVNTEAF
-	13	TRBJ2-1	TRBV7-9	ASSLARSPRNEQF
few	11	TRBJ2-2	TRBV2	ASTSGVTGELF
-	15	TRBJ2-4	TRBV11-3	ASSRGRVLIAKNIQY
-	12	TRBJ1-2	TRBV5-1	ASSAVPGSYGYT
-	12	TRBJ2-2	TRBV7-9	ARSLGRNTGELF
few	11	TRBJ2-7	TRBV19	ASSHSPWAEQY
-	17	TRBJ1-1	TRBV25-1	ASSEQIGPTGTGRTEAF
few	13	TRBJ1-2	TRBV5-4	ASSLGLGDRYGYT
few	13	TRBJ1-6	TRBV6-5	ASSYSTGVGSPLH
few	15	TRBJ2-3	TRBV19	ASSIDFRTVSTDTQY
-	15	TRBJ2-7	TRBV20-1	SARAPPGTGRDYEQY
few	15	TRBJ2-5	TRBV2	ASSDILAVFGKETQY
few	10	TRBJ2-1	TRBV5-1	ASSNRDTEQF
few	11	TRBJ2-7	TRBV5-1	ASSVGTGAEQY
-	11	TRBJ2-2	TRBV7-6	ASTLLNTGELF
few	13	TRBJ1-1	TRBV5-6	ASSFGHSVNTEAF
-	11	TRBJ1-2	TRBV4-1	ASSQDDLYGYT
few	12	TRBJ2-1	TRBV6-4	ASSDSGTLDEQF
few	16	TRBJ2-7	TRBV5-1	ASSLAFKGLAETYEQY
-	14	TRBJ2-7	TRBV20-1	SATGLAGGLYYEQY
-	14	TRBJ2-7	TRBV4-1	ASSGGPGRSSYEQY
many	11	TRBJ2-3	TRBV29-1	SVDRDVADTQY
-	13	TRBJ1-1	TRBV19	ASTQGTIMNTEAF
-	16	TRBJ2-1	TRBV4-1	ASRLTTSGGWGYNEQF
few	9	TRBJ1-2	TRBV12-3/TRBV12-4	ASSSGVDYT
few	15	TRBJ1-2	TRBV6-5	ASSSARTGSNNYGYT
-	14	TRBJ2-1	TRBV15	ATSTPLRGPYNEQF
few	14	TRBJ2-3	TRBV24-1	ATSEISGGQGDTQY
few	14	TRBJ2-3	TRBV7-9	ASSPTGTRSTDTQY
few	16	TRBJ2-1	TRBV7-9	ASSLRKLAGGQSNEQF
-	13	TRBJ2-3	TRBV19	ASSNIAGRRDTQY
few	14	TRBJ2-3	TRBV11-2	ASSFGRATMEDTQY
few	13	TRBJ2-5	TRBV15	ATNGRDSNQETQY
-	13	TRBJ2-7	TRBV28	ASSPLSGVIYEQY
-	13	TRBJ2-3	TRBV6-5	ASSFGQDGPDTQY
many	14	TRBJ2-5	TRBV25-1	ASSEEGRQGWETQY
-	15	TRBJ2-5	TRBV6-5	ASSQGLAGGGEETQY
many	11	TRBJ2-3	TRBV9	ASSVTTTDTQY